This TCR beta chain stems from a study of T cell clonotyping in hematopoietic cell transplantation. V lost 9 bases and J lost 3, with 9 bases in between. CDR3 length: 11 amino acids. The germline V gene has CDR1 MNHEY and CDR2 SVGAGI. Profiling relied on immunoSEQ multiplex PCR, and the TCRdb table lists in-frame clones only, not all of them. The sample includes some 11,000 clones, 46% of them seen just once. This clone has just a few counts. This TCR derives from a male patient aged 50 to 60 who had an allogeneic stem cell transplant from an unrelated donor, so the T cells may come from the graft donor. Some clones in this sample may be carry-over from other donors' samples. The chain employs TRBV6-5 and TRBJ2-7; no clear D. This sample comprised PBMCs, obtained 30 days after allogeneic stem cell transplant. CDR3 region: CASQRRYEQYF. The CDR3 coding sequence is TGTGCCAGTCAACGTCGCTACGAGCAGTACTTC.